This T cell receptor (beta chain) was documented in a study of blood T cell repertoires in COVID-19. Study in general: PBMCs, B-cell-depleted T cells, or T cells provided the cDNA or gDNA that made up the material.

With 4 bases clipped from V and 5 bases from J, the junction kept 12 bases outside the gene matches. The CDR3 is 17 amino acids. Looked up from germline, CDR1 is SGHNT and CDR2 is YYREEE (reference sequence). Study processing details: For nucleated cells, counts were estimated from reference gene primer amplification. The protocol was immunoSEQ multiplex PCR, while the TCRdb copy is restricted to in-frame clones and leaves out a portion. V, J and clone size are taken as reported in that table, and D and trimming were inferred from the DNA itself. The sample yields some 270,000 clones, approximately 86% seen once.

This chain links TRBV5-4 with TRBJ2-2; 9 bases align to TRBD2. Sequencing input: peripheral blood. This clonotype originated in a woman in her fifties or sixties who had recovered from COVID-19. The CDR3 nucleotides read TGTGCCAGCAGCCGCCGTGAGGTAGCGGGGGTAACCGGGGAGCTGTTTTTT. It yields the protein CASSRREVAGVTGELFF.